These 27 T cell receptor beta chains originate from one sample sequenced in a study of cytomegalovirus exposure and HLA in healthy donors. Here immunoSEQ multiplex PCR was the method, and the copy in TCRdb shows in-frame clones only, minus some. Among about 360,000 clones listed, just over 85% were seen once. Material for sequencing was PBMCs. The receptor set was obtained from a woman between 18 and 30 years old in good health and CMV-seronegative.

The genes are TRBV5-6 and TRBJ2-3; 13 bases are shared with TRBD2. The CDR3 consists of 17 residues. The J segment lost 0 bases and the V segment lost 3 bases, leaving 4 bases of the junction unmatched. CDR1 is SGHDT and CDR2 is YYEEEE in the germline V gene. The CDR3 loop reads CASSSLAGGVSTDTQYF. The CDR3 DNA follows: TGTGCCAGCAGCTCACTAGCGGGAGGGGTGAGCACAGATACGCAGTATTTT.

The rearrangement links TRBV30 to TRBJ1-1; no firm D call. The CDR3 contains 12 residues. From germline, CDR1 is GTSNPN and CDR2 SVGIG (reference sequence). V was clipped by 1 base and J by 5 bases, with 8 bases between them. The CDR3 DNA reads as TGTGCCTGGAGTGGGGCGAGTACTGAAGCTTTCTTT. It specifies CAWSGASTEAFF.

J is TRBJ2-3 and V is TRBV28; D uncertain. V gave up 3 bases and J gave up 1 base, with 11 bases separating them. Looked up from germline, CDR1 is MDHEN and CDR2 is SYDVKM. The CDR3 length is 15 residues. CDR3 protein: CASSFARVRTDTQYF. CDR3 DNA: TGTGCCAGCAGTTTCGCCCGGGTTCGCACAGATACGCAGTATTTT.

The chain combines TRBV5-6 with TRBJ2-3; 8 bases line up with TRBD2. The V and J ends lost 3 bases and 6 bases, in that order; junction bases with no gene match: 3. This CDR3 comprises 13 residues. Germline values: CDR1 SGHDT, CDR2 YYEEEE. CDR3 amino acids: CASSSERGDTQYF. The CDR3 region has the DNA TGTGCCAGCAGCTCTGAGCGGGGGGATACGCAGTATTTT. The entire variable domain, with the rest obtained from reference TRBV5-6 and TRBJ2-3, is as follows: DAGVTQSPTHLIKTRGQQVTLRCSPKSGHDTVSWYQQALGQGPQFIFQYYEEEERQRGNFPDRFSGHQFPNYSSELNVNALLLGDSALYLCASSSERGDTQYFGPGTRLTVL.

The chain recombines TRBV27 with TRBJ2-7; 11 bases line up with TRBD2. The ends lost 5 bases at V and 4 bases at J; junction bases unmatched: 4. The CDR3 covers 14 residues. Germline values: CDR1 MNHEY, CDR2 SMNVEV (reference sequence). This CDR3 is CASSASGRRYEQYF. The CDR3 region has the DNA TGTGCCAGCAGTGCTAGCGGGAGGAGGTACGAGCAGTACTTC.

The chain employs TRBV2 and TRBJ2-7, with a possible D match to TRBD1 (6 bases). Per germline, CDR1 SNHLY and CDR2 FYNNEI. V was shortened by 5 bases and J by 3 bases, with 11 bases between the two germline ends. This CDR3 has 13 residues. The CDR3 protein is CASSRTENYEQYF. The CDR3 DNA follows: TGTGCCAGCAGTAGGACAGAGAACTACGAGCAGTACTTC.

The chain links TRBV5-4 to TRBJ2-7, with 7 positions matching TRBD1. Per germline, CDR1 SGHNT and CDR2 YYREEE (reference sequence). This CDR3 spans 17 amino acids. V lost 4 bases to trimming and J lost 2 bases; unmatched junction nucleotides: 15. Here the CDR3 DNA reads TGTGCCAGCAGCCATGAACGACAGGGTCAGGGCCCCTACGAGCAGTACTTC. Amino acids: CASSHERQGQGPYEQYF.

This clone was observed once. The chain has TRBV30 and TRBJ1-2; D is undetermined. Per germline, CDR1 GTSNPN and CDR2 SVGIG (reference sequence). This CDR3 contains 14 residues. Trimming left V 1 base short and J 2 bases short, with 11 bases between. The CDR3 loop reads CAWSAGLRNYGYTF. In DNA, the CDR3 is TGTGCCTGGAGTGCCGGACTGCGAAACTATGGCTACACCTTC. The full variable domain, with the rest looked up from reference TRBV30 and TRBJ1-2, is SQTIHQWPATLVQPVGSPLSLECTVEGTSNPNLYWYRQAAGRGLQLLFYSVGIGQISSEVPQNLSASRPQDRQFILSSKKLLLSDSGFYLCAWSAGLRNYGYTFGSGTRLTVV.

The rearrangement joins TRBV28 to TRBJ1-1, with 9 bases fitting TRBD1. The CDR3 has 17 amino acids. J lost 8 bases, V lost 7 bases, and 20 bases had no gene match. Germline CDR1 reads MDHEN; CDR2 reads SYDVKM. CDR3 DNA: TGTGCCAGCACCCCGGGACAGGGATTTTCTTTTCGCGTGGAAGCTTTCTTT. Its protein product is CASTPGQGFSFRVEAFF.

The chain links TRBV7-9 to TRBJ2-1; TRBD2 agrees at 15 bases. Trimming cost V 5 bases and J 7 bases; bases outside gene matches: 6. The CDR3 is 16 amino acids. Germline CDR1 and CDR2: SEHNR and FQNEAQ (reference sequence). CDR3 nucleotides: TGTGCCAGCAGCCGGACTAGCGGGAGGGCTATGAATGAGCAGTTCTTC. This codes for CASSRTSGRAMNEQFF.

The chain employs TRBV28 and TRBJ1-1; tentative D call: TRBD1 (5 bases). This CDR3 comprises 14 residues. Trimming left V 3 bases short and J 6 bases short, with 14 bases between. Germline lookup yields CDR1 MDHEN and CDR2 SYDVKM. The CDR3, as DNA: TGTGCCAGCAGTTTTTTCCAGGGAACGGCTGAAGCTTTCTTT. As protein: CASSFFQGTAEAFF.

The chain combines TRBV6-1 with TRBJ2-7; D not certain. The CDR3 runs 15 residues. The germline V gene has CDR1 MNHNS and CDR2 SASEGT. Trimming removed 5 bases at V and 3 bases at J, with 17 bases between. The CDR3 loop reads CASSLDHLPHYEQYF. Written as DNA, the CDR3 is TGTGCCAGCAGTCTAGACCATCTTCCCCACTACGAGCAGTACTTC.

Written as DNA, the CDR3 is TGTGCCAGCTCACCACCGGGTACAGAATTATCCTACGAGCAGTACTTC. It translates to CASSPPGTELSYEQYF. The chain has TRBV18 and TRBJ2-7; D not certain. V was trimmed by 0 bases and J by 1 base, leaving 13 bases between them. This CDR3 comprises 16 residues. Per the germline V gene, CDR1 is KGHSH and CDR2 is LQKENI.

The V call is TRBV27, the J call TRBJ1-5; D remains unclear. CDR3 length equals 13 residues. V lost 4 bases and J 4 bases, leaving 8 bases between the germline ends. CDR1 MNHEY and CDR2 SMNVEV come from the germline V gene (reference sequence). CDR3: CASSSQVNQPQHF. Written as DNA, the CDR3 is TGTGCCAGCAGTTCTCAGGTGAATCAGCCCCAGCATTTT.

V gene TRBV6-1 combines with J gene TRBJ2-3; weak D call: TRBD1 (5 bases). From germline, CDR1 is MNHNS and CDR2 SASEGT. V dropped 4 bases and J dropped 1 base, with 18 bases sitting between them. This CDR3 is 17 amino acids long. The DNA of the CDR3 is TGTGCCAGCAGTGGGGCGTGGGCAGGGTTCGGCACAGATACGCAGTATTTT. The encoded protein is CASSGAWAGFGTDTQYF.

Notes on this clone: Compared with germline, one end of the junction differs, possibly owing to a read error. The chain has TRBV10-3 and TRBJ2-3; maybe TRBD2 (5 bases). The CDR3 is 15 amino acids. Germline V gives CDR1 ENHRY, CDR2 SYGVKD. The CDR3 DNA reads TGTGCCATCAGTGCAGTCGAGGACTCTCTATTAGACCTTCATTTT. As protein: CAISAVEDSLLDLHF.

The CDR3 loop reads CASSLATGLQETQYF. The CDR3 nucleotides read TGCGCCAGCAGCCTAGCGACGGGCCTGCAAGAGACCCAGTACTTC. The chain has TRBV5-1 and TRBJ2-5, with D maybe TRBD2 (6 bases). V lost 4 bases to trimming and J lost 2 bases, with 15 bases between them. Germline CDR1 SGHRS, CDR2 YFSETQ. The CDR3 contains 15 residues.

J is TRBJ1-1 and V is TRBV7-9, with D hard to call. This CDR3 region has 12 residues. CDR1 and CDR2 (germline): SEHNR, FQNEAQ (reference sequence). The V end lost 1 base, the J end lost 8 bases, and 8 bases lay between the germline ends. CDR3 in DNA: TGTGCCAGCAGCTTAGAAGCGGGGGAAGCTTTCTTT. Residues: CASSLEAGEAFF.

The chain couples TRBV5-4 to TRBJ2-1, with 7 bases aligning to TRBD2. The V segment lost 2 bases and the J segment 0 bases; nucleotides outside the gene matches: 5. Per the germline V gene, CDR1 is SGHNT and CDR2 is YYREEE (reference sequence). CDR3 length: 16 residues. In DNA form, the CDR3 reads TGTGCCAGCAGCTTCCTAGCGGAGAGCTCCTACAATGAGCAGTTCTTC. This gives the protein CASSFLAESSYNEQFF.

This clone was recorded once. CDR3 coding DNA: TGTGCCAGCAGCCCTAGGACAGGGGAAGGAGATACGCAGTATTTT. This gives the protein CASSPRTGEGDTQYF. The chain is built from TRBV7-9 and TRBJ2-3, with 9 bases that match TRBD1. V shed 5 bases and J 5 bases; nucleotides not matched to a gene: 8. The CDR3 has 15 residues. Per germline, CDR1 SEHNR and CDR2 FQNEAQ (reference sequence).

The chain carries TRBV6-4 and TRBJ1-5; D gene unclear. The germline V gene has CDR1 MRHNA and CDR2 SNTAGT. V was pared by 4 bases and J by 2 bases, with 9 bases between. This CDR3 is built from 14 residues. In nucleotides, the CDR3 is TGTGCCAGCAGTGCTGAGGGCGGCAATCAGCCCCAGCATTTT. Translating it yields CASSAEGGNQPQHF.

This chain connects TRBV29-1 to TRBJ1-1; D unclear. Trimming shortened V by 7 bases and J by 1 base, and 10 bases separated the two germline ends. Germline V gene data show CDR1 as SQVTM and CDR2 as ANQGSEA. The CDR3 length is 12 residues. CDR3 loop: CSGRQRNTEAFF. CDR3 sequence (DNA): TGCAGCGGCAGACAACGGAACACTGAAGCTTTCTTT.

This chain joins TRBV28 and TRBJ1-5; TRBD1 aligns across 10 bases. The CDR3 totals 14 residues. Germline V gene sequence: CDR1 MDHEN, CDR2 SYDVKM. With V trimmed by 3 bases and J by 7 bases, 3 bases remained unmatched. In nucleotides, the CDR3 is TGTGCCAGCAGTTTCTGGGACAGGGGACAGCCCCAGCATTTT. Its protein is CASSFWDRGQPQHF.

The gene calls are TRBV2 and TRBJ2-7, with TRBD1 as a possible D gene (5 bases). The CDR3 covers 13 residues. The V end was cut by 9 bases, the J end by 2 bases, with 14 bases between. CDR1 is SNHLY, CDR2 FYNNEI, per germline. The CDR3 DNA sequence: TGTGCCAGTCTTAACAGGTCTCCCTACGAGCAGTACTTC. Translating it yields CASLNRSPYEQYF.

The gene calls are TRBV5-4 and TRBJ2-5, with a possible D match to TRBD2 (7 bases). Looked up from germline, CDR1 is SGHNT and CDR2 is YYREEE (reference sequence). This CDR3 spans 13 amino acids. Trimming took 3 bases from V and 5 from J, leaving 11 bases between them. In DNA, the CDR3 is TGTGCCAGCAGCTACGGGGGGCCGGAGACCCAGTACTTC. Translation gives CASSYGGPETQYF.

The V and J genes are TRBV6-1 and TRBJ2-7; 9 bases align to TRBD1. The trim removed 7 bases at V and 5 bases at J, leaving 6 bases unmatched. The CDR3 covers 13 residues. Germline lookup yields CDR1 MNHNS and CDR2 SASEGT. Written as DNA, the CDR3 is TGTGCCAGCATCGGGACAGGGCCCAACGAGCAGTACTTC. Translated: CASIGTGPNEQYF.

This chain uses TRBV5-1 with TRBJ2-7; D may be TRBD1 (6 bases). Per the germline V gene, CDR1 is SGHRS and CDR2 is YFSETQ. V was trimmed by 0 bases and J by 2 bases, leaving 15 bases between them. The CDR3 runs to 16 residues. The CDR3 loop reads CASSLEGAGVAYEQYF. The CDR3 nucleotides read TGCGCCAGCAGCTTGGAAGGCGCAGGGGTTGCCTACGAGCAGTACTTC.